One and the same sample provided the 10 T cell receptor beta chains below, sequenced in a study of vaccination and CD4 T cells after COVID-19. The Oncomine TCR Beta short-read assay generated sequence data from the DNA of cultured CD4+ T cells. TCRdb independently ran MiXCR on the PCR reads; one entry per CDR3 protein. The table has 20,000 to 25,000 distinct CDR3 sequences, over 60% seen once; the top ten hold about 17%. As for treatment: approximately 9-day PBMC culture with coronavirus spike peptide pools or control peptides (ViraFEST assay). Their recognized antigens are unknown. This material consisted of CD4+ T cells from blood, cultured in vitro, taken after SARS-CoV-2 vaccination. These receptors all stem from a human donor who received a COVID-19 vaccine.

This clonotype was recorded only once. The chain combines TRBV5-4 with TRBJ1-1, with D possibly matching TRBD1 (6 bases). The V gene's germline CDR1 is SGHNT and CDR2 YYREEE (reference sequence). The CDR3 is 16 residues long. Deletions cut 4 bases from V and 6 bases from J, with 22 bases between. The CDR3 loop is CASSPYTGYEVAEAFF. The DNA of the CDR3 is TGTGCCAGCAGCCCATATACAGGGTATGAGGTCGCTGAAGCTTTCTTT.

This clonotype was counted between two and nine times. This rearrangement joins TRBV7-8 to TRBJ1-1; a possible D gene is TRBD1 (5 bases). The V and J ends lost 2 bases and 1 base respectively, with 14 bases between them. The germline CDR1 and CDR2 sequences are SGHVS and FQNEAQ. This CDR3 region has 16 residues. For the CDR3, the DNA is TGTGCCAGCAGCTTACGACAGCAGATTACGAACACTGAAGCTTTCTTT. Translating gives CASSLRQQITNTEAFF.

This clonotype was observed a few times. The chain employs TRBV5-1 and TRBJ2-3; D not resolved. This CDR3 comprises 12 residues. Germline CDR1 SGHRS, CDR2 YFSETQ. Deletions cut 1 base from V and 2 bases from J, with 2 bases between. CDR3 loop: CASSLPTDTQYF. CDR3 nucleotide sequence: TGCGCCAGCAGCTTGCCCACAGATACGCAGTATTTT.

The V and J genes are TRBV7-9 and TRBJ1-1; 9 positions agree with TRBD1. The V segment lost 4 bases and the J segment 5 bases; nucleotides outside the gene matches: 2. The germline V gene has CDR1 SEHNR and CDR2 FQNEAQ (reference sequence). This CDR3 is 13 amino acids long. CDR3 region: CASSYGTGTEAFF. The CDR3, as DNA: TGTGCCAGCAGCTACGGGACAGGGACTGAAGCTTTCTTT.

CDR3 sequence: CASSARQGRTNTEAFF. CDR3 coding DNA: TGTGCCAGTAGTGCCCGACAGGGGCGCACTAACACTGAAGCTTTCTTT. The chain couples TRBV19 to TRBJ1-1; 8 bases agree with TRBD1. The CDR3 runs to 16 residues. Germline CDR1 is LNHDA and CDR2 is SQIVND (reference sequence). V lost 5 bases, J lost 2 bases, and 10 bases stayed unmatched.

This clonotype has only a few counts. CDR3 sequence: CAWRTYQIRDRDGYTF. The CDR3 DNA follows: TGTGCCTGGAGAACTTACCAAATCCGGGACAGGGACGGCTACACCTTC. The chain links TRBV30 to TRBJ1-2, with 9 bases lining up with TRBD1. CDR1 is GTSNPN, CDR2 SVGIG, per germline (reference sequence). V shed 3 bases and J 8 bases; nucleotides not matched to a gene: 16. The CDR3 covers 16 residues.

V gene TRBV9 combines with J gene TRBJ1-2, with TRBD1 matching over 9 bases. This CDR3 spans 12 amino acids. Germline trimming cut 3 bases from V and 12 bases from J; bases unmatched to any gene: 6. Germline CDR1 SGDLS, CDR2 YYNGEE. The CDR3 loop is CASSGRTGDHTF. For the CDR3, the DNA is TGTGCCAGCAGCGGCAGGACAGGGGACCACACCTTC.

This chain connects TRBV18 to TRBJ1-2, with 7 bases that match TRBD1. The V gene end was trimmed by 1 base and the J gene end by 0 bases; junction bases not matched to a gene: 2. This CDR3 has 15 amino acids. Germline-derived CDR1 and CDR2 are KGHSH and LQKENI. CDR3 amino acids: CASSPLQGANYGYTF. DNA for the CDR3: TGTGCCAGCTCACCACTCCAGGGGGCTAACTATGGCTACACCTTC.

There are a few counts of this clonotype. This chain connects TRBV7-2 to TRBJ1-3; 9 bases match TRBD1. Germline CDR1 and CDR2: SGHTA and FQGNSA. This CDR3 spans 15 amino acids. Trimming took 5 bases from V and 1 from J; bases not matched to a gene: 3. The CDR3 nucleotides are TGTGCCAGCAGCACCGGGACAGGGTCTGGAAACACCATATATTTT. Translated, it gives CASSTGTGSGNTIYF.

This chain links TRBV6-5 with TRBJ1-1, with D hard to call. The CDR3 is 13 residues long. The V and J ends lost 2 bases and 3 bases respectively, with 7 bases between them. Looked up from germline, CDR1 is MNHEY and CDR2 is SVGAGI. The CDR3 loop reads CASSYDGYTEAFF. As DNA, the CDR3 is TGTGCCAGCAGTTACGACGGGTACACTGAAGCTTTCTTT.